A single sample gave rise to the 26 T cell receptor beta chains below, sequenced in a study of shared clonotypes between healthy human individuals. Sequencing was performed with immunoSEQ multiplex PCR; in TCRdb, only in-frame clones are kept and a portion is missing. The repertoire holds under 750,000 clones, with 55% to 75% as singletons. Sequencing used memory CD4+ T cells sorted from blood. The subset here: CD45RA-negative fraction. Receptor source: a woman younger than 45 in good health.

This chain's CDR3 is CASSQDRYQETQYF. The CDR3 DNA sequence: TGTGCCAGCAGCCAGGACAGGTACCAAGAGACCCAGTACTTC. The J gene is TRBJ2-5, the V gene TRBV14, with 7 bases fitting TRBD1. The CDR3 loop spans 14 amino acids. The junction had 1 base not matched to a gene; V was cut back by 3 bases and J by 0 bases. Looked up from germline, CDR1 is SGHDN and CDR2 is FVKESK.

This chain joins TRBV6-1 and TRBJ1-5; TRBD1 matches at 7 bases. Losses at the gene ends were 6 bases for V and 2 bases for J; bases not matched to a gene: 7. From germline, CDR1 is MNHNS and CDR2 SASEGT. The CDR3 is made up of 15 amino acids. The CDR3: CASRAHRGGNQPQHF. CDR3 bases: TGTGCCAGCAGAGCTCACAGGGGAGGCAATCAGCCCCAGCATTTT.

Details on this clone: A read error may produce the germline difference seen at one junction end. This chain links TRBV7-9 with TRBJ2-7, with TRBD1 as a possible D gene (5 bases). The germline V gene has CDR1 SEHNR and CDR2 FQNEAQ (reference sequence). The CDR3 is 12 residues long. CDR3 sequence (DNA): TGTGCCAGCAGTTCCGACAGCTACGGGCAGTACTTC. As protein: CASSSDSYGQYF.

This sequence joins TRBV18 and TRBJ2-2, with D perhaps matching TRBD2 (6 bases). Looked up from germline, CDR1 is KGHSH and CDR2 is LQKENI. Between the trimmed V and J ends, which lost 0 bases and 4 bases, there was a span of 12 bases. The CDR3 is 16 residues long. DNA for the CDR3: TGTGCCAGCTCACCACCGCGGGGATTCATCACCGGGGAGCTGTTTTTT. It yields the protein CASSPPRGFITGELFF.

V gene TRBV7-2 combines with J gene TRBJ2-1; 9 positions match TRBD2. Germline V gene data show CDR1 as SGHTA and CDR2 as FQGNSA. This CDR3 contains 19 residues. The ends lost 1 base at V and 1 base at J; junction bases unmatched: 11. The CDR3 loop reads CASSLVSSGRSRSYNEQFF. In DNA form, the CDR3 reads TGTGCCAGCAGCTTAGTATCGAGCGGGAGGTCTCGGTCCTACAATGAGCAGTTCTTC.

This clone showed up just a few times. This chain links TRBV6-4 with TRBJ2-4, with D perhaps TRBD1 (6 bases). The CDR3 spans 16 residues. Trimming cost V 2 bases and J 0 bases, with 11 bases left between them. Per the germline V gene, CDR1 is MRHNA and CDR2 is SNTAGT. In nucleotides, the CDR3 is TGTGCCAGCAGTGACCTCAGGGGTCTAGCCAAAAACATTCAGTACTTC. This sequence encodes CASSDLRGLAKNIQYF.

The CDR3 coding sequence is TGTGCCAGCAGCTTAGGCGTATACAATGAGCAGTTCTTC. Amino acid sequence: CASSLGVYNEQFF. The V gene is TRBV11-3, the J gene TRBJ2-1; no definite D call. CDR1 SGHNT and CDR2 YENEEA come from the germline V gene. Trimming stripped 1 base from V and 4 bases from J, with 5 bases between. The CDR3 is 13 amino acids.

This clone appeared a few times. The chain carries TRBV14 and TRBJ2-7, with D perhaps matching TRBD2 (5 bases). This CDR3 contains 14 residues. Trimming took off 1 base at V and 6 bases at J, with 13 bases between the two ends. Germline V gene lookup returns CDR1 SGHDN and CDR2 FVKESK. CDR3 loop: CASSQVRRAGEQYF. In DNA form, the CDR3 reads TGTGCCAGCAGCCAAGTGCGCCGGGCGGGCGAGCAGTACTTC.

The rearrangement joins TRBV18 to TRBJ2-5; no reliable D call. The DNA end is a closer match to TRBJ2-7, so the J assignment may be wrong. The CDR3 is made up of 13 amino acids. Per germline, CDR1 KGHSH and CDR2 LQKENI. The CDR3 nucleotides read TGTGCCAGCTCACCGCCCATGAATTACGAGCAGTACTTC. Translated, it gives CASSPPMNYEQYF.

The V and J genes are TRBV13 and TRBJ2-5; TRBD1 agrees at 7 bases. The germline V gene encodes CDR1 PRHDT and CDR2 FYEKMQ (reference sequence). CDR3 length: 15 residues. V shed 3 bases, J shed 6 bases, and the junction held 10 bases outside the gene matches. The CDR3 is CASSLLAGGWKTQYF. As DNA, the CDR3 is TGTGCCAGCAGCTTGTTGGCAGGGGGTTGGAAGACCCAGTACTTC.

V and J are TRBV7-6 and TRBJ2-7; tentative D call: TRBD2 (6 bases). Trimming took 4 bases from V and 3 from J, leaving 16 bases between them. The CDR3 totals 15 residues. The germline V gene has CDR1 SGHVS and CDR2 FNYEAQ. CDR3 coding DNA: TGTGCCAGCAGCTCCCAACACGGCGGGGTCTACGAGCAGTACTTC. Its protein is CASSSQHGGVYEQYF.

As to this clone: At the DNA level, this CDR3 is encoded by other sequences in the same sample as well. The chain recombines TRBV28 with TRBJ1-2; D ambiguous. Germline loops: CDR1 MDHEN, CDR2 SYDVKM. Trimming stripped 5 bases from V and 8 bases from J, with 6 bases between. This CDR3 spans 10 amino acids. CDR3 in DNA: TGTGCCAGCAGTCCCCGAGGCTACACCTTC. This translates into CASSPRGYTF.

The CDR3 DNA is TGCAGCGTTCTCACAACTAATGAAAAACTGTTTTTT. Translated, it gives CSVLTTNEKLFF. V usage is TRBV29-1 and J usage is TRBJ1-4; D uncertain. The CDR3 runs to 12 residues. V was shortened by 5 bases and J by 0 bases, with 4 bases between the two germline ends. Germline V gene data show CDR1 as SQVTM and CDR2 as ANQGSEA.

The chain couples TRBV6-6 to TRBJ2-1, with 7 bases lining up with TRBD1. The CDR3 is 14 amino acids. The germline gives CDR1 MNHNY, CDR2 SVGAGI (reference sequence). After removal of 5 bases from V and 3 bases from J, the junction contained 4 bases not matched to a gene. CDR3 amino acids: CASSRDRNYNEQFF. The CDR3, as DNA: TGTGCCAGCAGTCGGGACAGAAACTACAATGAGCAGTTCTTC.

The chain employs TRBV19 and TRBJ2-1, with 9 bases aligning to TRBD2. The CDR3 covers 18 residues. Trimming removed 2 bases from V and 7 bases from J; junction bases left unmatched: 15. Germline lookup yields CDR1 LNHDA and CDR2 SQIVND (reference sequence). In DNA, the CDR3 is TGTGCCAGTAGTATACGCGCCCTGGGACTAGCCGAGGTGAATGAGCAGTTCTTC. Its translation is CASSIRALGLAEVNEQFF. The complete variable domain, with remaining parts taken from reference TRBV19 and TRBJ2-1, reads DGGITQSPKYLFRKEGQNVTLSCEQNLNHDAMYWYRQDPGQGLRLIYYSQIVNDFQKGDIAEGYSVSREKKESFPLTVTSAQKNPTAFYLCASSIRALGLAEVNEQFFGPGTRLTVL.

In regard to this clone: At one end, the junction sequence differs from germline, possibly due to a read error. V usage is TRBV27 and J usage is TRBJ1-2; 9 nucleotides match TRBD1. There are 14 residues in the CDR3. Germline V gene data show CDR1 as MNHEY and CDR2 as SMNVEV (reference sequence). As DNA, the CDR3 is TGTGCCAGCAGTCTTTTCCGGGGACAGGGTAGGATCCACTTC. The encoded protein is CASSLFRGQGRIHF.

The rearrangement uses TRBV28 and TRBJ2-7; possibly TRBD2 for D (5 bases). The CDR3 loop spans 15 amino acids. V was pared by 1 base and J by 2 bases, with 12 bases between. CDR1 is MDHEN and CDR2 is SYDVKM in the germline V gene. The CDR3 nucleotides are TGTGCCAGCAGTTTATTGGCAGGCGGGCCCTACGAGCAGTACTTC. Amino acids: CASSLLAGGPYEQYF.

This chain joins TRBV4-1 and TRBJ2-7; D not certain. There are 16 residues in the CDR3. Per the germline V gene, CDR1 is MGHRA and CDR2 is YSYEKL. Trimming took off 0 bases at V and 0 bases at J, with 12 bases between the two ends. This chain's CDR3 is CASSQDATASSYEQYF. CDR3 bases: TGCGCCAGCAGCCAAGATGCAACAGCGAGCTCCTACGAGCAGTACTTC.

The chain uses TRBV4-1 and TRBJ2-1, with TRBD2 as a possible D gene (5 bases). CDR1 MGHRA and CDR2 YSYEKL come from the germline V gene. V lost 1 base to trimming and J lost 4 bases, with 14 bases between them. This CDR3 is 16 amino acids long. The CDR3 protein is CASSQAHQRGYNEQFF. DNA for the CDR3: TGCGCCAGCAGCCAAGCGCACCAGCGAGGGTACAATGAGCAGTTCTTC.

The chain carries TRBV7-2 and TRBJ2-2; D is possibly TRBD2 (6 bases). The V and J ends lost 6 bases and 1 base respectively, with 18 bases between them. There are 17 residues in the CDR3. Germline assignment: CDR1 SGHTA and CDR2 FQGNSA. CDR3 sequence reads: CASSPTRRGRNTGELFF. CDR3 DNA: TGTGCCAGCAGTCCGACCCGGCGGGGAAGGAACACCGGGGAGCTGTTTTTT.

This clone was seen only a few times. The chain carries TRBV5-4 and TRBJ1-2; 7 bases map to TRBD1. The CDR3 runs 16 residues. The J segment lost 3 bases and the V segment lost 0 bases, leaving 8 bases of the junction unmatched. Per the germline V gene, CDR1 is SGHNT and CDR2 is YYREEE (reference sequence). In nucleotides, the CDR3 is TGTGCCAGCAGCTTGGGTCCACAGGGGAAGGACTATGGCTACACCTTC. It specifies CASSLGPQGKDYGYTF.

The chain joins TRBV2 to TRBJ1-2; a weak D match, TRBD1 (5 bases). The CDR3 runs 13 residues. V dropped 3 bases and J dropped 0 bases, with 5 bases sitting between them. Germline values: CDR1 SNHLY, CDR2 FYNNEI. As DNA, the CDR3 is TGTGCCAGCAGTGAGACAGCTAACTATGGCTACACCTTC. Translated, it gives CASSETANYGYTF.

The rearrangement links TRBV5-1 to TRBJ2-3; 7 bases are a match to TRBD1. Trimming removed 0 bases from V and 5 bases from J; junction bases left unmatched: 6. Germline V gene lookup returns CDR1 SGHRS and CDR2 YFSETQ. The CDR3 sequence is 15 residues long. The CDR3 here is CASSLAPGTEDTQYF. Here the CDR3 DNA reads TGCGCCAGCAGCTTGGCCCCCGGGACAGAAGATACGCAGTATTTT.

Turning to this clone: The same CDR3 is also encoded by other DNA sequences in this sample. The DNA of the CDR3 is TGTGCCAGCAGCTTAGGGGGGAACTATGGCTACACCTTC. The encoded protein is CASSLGGNYGYTF. The chain employs TRBV11-2 and TRBJ1-2; TRBD1 is a possible D gene (5 bases). Trimming shortened V by 1 base and J by 2 bases, and 5 bases separated the two germline ends. This CDR3 has 13 residues. Germline values: CDR1 SGHAT, CDR2 FQNNGV.

This clone was recorded only once. The rearrangement links TRBV6-5 to TRBJ2-7; D might be TRBD1 (6 bases). Trimming stripped 6 bases from V and 4 bases from J, with 19 bases between. CDR1 and CDR2 from the germline V gene are MNHEY and SVGAGI. CDR3 length: 15 residues. CDR3: CASSPRQVGPYEQYF. CDR3 in DNA: TGTGCCAGCAGCCCTAGACAGGTCGGCCCTTACGAGCAGTACTTC.

The chain joins TRBV6-6 to TRBJ1-1; D is possibly TRBD1 (5 bases). This CDR3 has 13 amino acids. Trimming shortened V by 6 bases and J by 1 base, and 9 bases separated the two germline ends. The germline CDR1 and CDR2 sequences are MNHNY and SVGAGI (reference sequence). CDR3 bases: TGTGCCAGCAGGGTCCAGGGGAACACTGAAGCTTTCTTT. As protein: CASRVQGNTEAFF.